Shown below are 16 T cell receptor beta chains from a single sample sequenced in a study of blood T cell repertoires in COVID-19. Profiled with immunoSEQ multiplex PCR; TCRdb holds only in-frame clones, not every one. Of some 170,000 clones listed, roughly 87% are singletons. The specimen was PBMCs or T cells enriched from blood (not recorded which). These receptors were obtained from a human donor with acute COVID-19. The donor label of this sample is uncertain.

This clone was recorded a few times. This chain joins TRBV30 and TRBJ2-5; 7 bases are shared with TRBD2. V shed 1 base and J 5 bases; nucleotides not matched to a gene: 7. The CDR3 has 14 amino acids. Germline CDR1 and CDR2: GTSNPN and SVGIG (reference sequence). DNA for the CDR3: TGTGCCTGGAGTGGGGGCGGGGGTTACGAGACCCAGTACTTC. Amino acids: CAWSGGGGYETQYF.

The chain employs TRBV7-2 and TRBJ2-1, with 12 bases fitting TRBD2. The germline CDR1 and CDR2 sequences are SGHTA and FQGNSA. This CDR3 has 16 amino acids. V dropped 2 bases and J dropped 6; count of bases not matched to a gene: 5. CDR3 sequence reads: CASSLRLAGAFNEQFF. In nucleotides, the CDR3 is TGTGCCAGCAGCTTACGACTAGCGGGGGCGTTCAATGAGCAGTTCTTC.

On this clone itself: Its ends do not fully match the called genes, so a read error is possible. The chain combines TRBV5-6 with TRBJ1-3, with TRBD1 matching 10 bases. There are 12 residues in the CDR3. CDR1 SGHDT and CDR2 YYEEEE come from the germline V gene. The CDR3: CASSLGTGAQLF. CDR3 nucleotide sequence: TGTGCCAGCAGCTTAGGGACAGGGGCCCAGCTGTTT.

The chain joins TRBV7-9 to TRBJ2-2; TRBD2 matches at 8 bases. Germline V lookup: CDR1 SEHNR, CDR2 FQNEAQ (reference sequence). V trimming: 11 bases; J trimming: 6 bases; junction bases outside the gene matches: 8. The CDR3 runs 13 residues. The DNA for the CDR3 is TGTGCCGCCCGGGGGGGCGGCGCCGGGGAGCTGTTTTTT. This gives the protein CAARGGGAGELFF.

This rearrangement joins TRBV7-8 to TRBJ2-3, with 9 bases aligning to TRBD1. Losses at the gene ends were 5 bases for V and 3 bases for J; bases not matched to a gene: 6. Per the germline V gene, CDR1 is SGHVS and CDR2 is FQNEAQ. The CDR3 runs to 15 residues. CDR3 amino acids: CASSRDRGRTDTQYF. The CDR3 bases are TGTGCCAGCAGCCGAGACAGGGGGAGAACAGATACGCAGTATTTT.

This chain uses TRBV30 with TRBJ1-2, with 9 positions matching TRBD1. The CDR3 runs 14 residues. Germline CDR1 and CDR2: GTSNPN and SVGIG (reference sequence). J lost 6 bases, V lost 3 bases, and 8 bases had no gene match. CDR3 DNA: TGTGCCTGGAGCAGGGACAGGGAGGAAGATGGCTACACCTTC. It is translated as CAWSRDREEDGYTF.

This chain uses TRBV11-2 with TRBJ2-2; TRBD1 matches 7 bases. Germline CDR1 is SGHAT and CDR2 is FQNNGV. This CDR3 spans 17 amino acids. V was clipped by 6 bases and J by 2 bases; unmatched bases: 12. The CDR3 region has the DNA TGTGCCAGCAGTTATACCAGGGGGATGGGCAACACCGGGGAGCTGTTTTTT. Its protein product is CASSYTRGMGNTGELFF.

The rearrangement links TRBV7-8 to TRBJ2-5; tentatively, D is TRBD2 (5 bases). With 3 bases removed from V and 7 bases from J, the gap between germline ends came to 18 bases. The CDR3 extends over 15 amino acids. In germline, CDR1 is SGHVS, CDR2 FQNEAQ. The CDR3, as DNA: TGTGCCAGCAGCTTCGGGCTAGACAAGAGCGGGACCCAGTACTTC. This codes for CASSFGLDKSGTQYF.

V is TRBV2 and J is TRBJ2-3; a possible D gene is TRBD2 (7 bases). Trimming cost V 7 bases and J 3 bases, with 20 bases left between them. The CDR3 loop spans 16 amino acids. Looked up from germline, CDR1 is SNHLY and CDR2 is FYNNEI. CDR3 bases: TGTGCCAGCAACCAAGAAGGGGGTAGCGGGACAGATACGCAGTATTTT. This sequence encodes CASNQEGGSGTDTQYF.

The V gene is TRBV5-1, the J gene TRBJ1-1, with a weak D call TRBD1 (5 bases). Per germline, CDR1 SGHRS and CDR2 YFSETQ. Trimming shortened V by 4 bases and J by 8 bases, and 21 bases separated the two germline ends. The CDR3 is 15 amino acids. Here the CDR3 DNA reads TGCGCCAGCAGCGGGCAGGGCCAACCTTCAGGAGAAGCTTTCTTT. The encoded protein is CASSGQGQPSGEAFF.

The chain employs TRBV7-9 and TRBJ2-7; 9 nucleotides align to TRBD1. CDR1 and CDR2 (germline): SEHNR, FQNEAQ (reference sequence). The CDR3 sequence is 13 residues long. Losses at the gene ends were 6 bases for V and 4 bases for J; bases not matched to a gene: 4. CDR3 region: CASRGTGRYEQYF. CDR3 nucleotides: TGTGCCAGCAGGGGGACAGGGAGATACGAGCAGTACTTC.

This chain uses TRBV5-1 with TRBJ2-3; perhaps TRBD2 as D (5 bases). The CDR3 runs 13 residues. The germline V and J ends were trimmed by 7 bases and 0 bases, with 9 bases remaining between them. CDR1 SGHRS and CDR2 YFSETQ come from the germline V gene. The CDR3 DNA sequence: TGCGCCAGCCGCCGGACTAGCACAGATACGCAGTATTTT. It codes for CASRRTSTDTQYF.

V usage is TRBV30 and J usage is TRBJ2-7; the D is unclear. With 1 base removed from V and 3 bases from J, the gap between germline ends came to 13 bases. Germline V CDR1 and CDR2: GTSNPN, SVGIG (reference sequence). The CDR3 spans 14 residues. This CDR3 reads CAWSDVASNYEQYF. The CDR3 DNA reads as TGTGCCTGGAGTGATGTGGCTTCGAACTACGAGCAGTACTTC.

J is TRBJ1-5 and V is TRBV12-3 or TRBV12-4, with a possible D match to TRBD1 (5 bases). V shed 8 bases and J shed 1 base, with 9 bases lying between them. The CDR3 runs to 13 residues. The CDR3 sequence: CASWAGSNQPQHF. CDR3 nucleotide sequence: TGTGCCAGCTGGGCAGGGAGCAATCAGCCCCAGCATTTT.

This clone is a singleton in its sample. The V gene is TRBV5-1, the J gene TRBJ1-4; 9 nucleotides align to TRBD1. V lost 0 bases to trimming and J lost 8 bases; unmatched junction nucleotides: 11. The CDR3 spans 17 residues. CDR1 and CDR2 from the germline V gene are SGHRS and YFSETQ. CDR3 nucleotide sequence: TGCGCCAGCAGCTTGGCAACTAGGACAGGGGTCGGGGAAAAACTGTTTTTT. It specifies CASSLATRTGVGEKLFF.

This chain uses TRBV2 with TRBJ2-1; D remains unclear. CDR3 length equals 11 residues. Trimming left V 8 bases short and J 3 bases short, with 5 bases between. Germline V gene lookup returns CDR1 SNHLY and CDR2 FYNNEI. The CDR3 loop reads CASADYNEQFF. The CDR3 DNA follows: TGTGCCAGCGCGGACTACAATGAGCAGTTCTTC.